The TCR beta chain described here comes from a study of metastatic and nonmetastatic thyroid tumors. The CDR3 is 14 residues long. Looked up from germline, CDR1 is SGHNT and CDR2 is YENEEA. Deletions cut 5 bases from V and 5 bases from J, with 16 bases between. Study-level points and caveats: As reported, TCR beta diversity in blood and tumor was significantly higher in malignant thyroid tumors than in benign nodules.

Thyroid surgery took place with no prior treatment in any patient. Original processing methods: A papillary thyroid cancer distant-metastasis classifier was built from CDR3 differences across clinicopathological groups. MiXCR was used by TCRdb to re-call the PCR reads. TCRdb assigned the V and J calls; the authors' analysis was not used. The sample holds 30,000 to 45,000 clones, more than 20% seen once. Details on this clone: Its antigen is unidentified.

This receptor was taken from a female donor with papillary thyroid cancer or a benign thyroid nodule (not recorded which). Some clones in this sample may be carry-over from other donors' samples. The source material was blood. The V call is TRBV11-3, the J call TRBJ2-7; no clear D gene. CDR3 nucleotide sequence: TGTGCCAGCAGCCTGGAATACTGGAGAGACGAGCAGTACTTC. Translated: CASSLEYWRDEQYF.